The rows below give T cell receptor beta chains drawn from one sample of a study of blood T cells in healthy people across ages. TCRdb recomputed calls from the 5' RACE reads with MiXCR, one row per CDR3 protein. The sample lists over 450,000 distinct CDR3 sequences, 20% to 30% occurring once. These data were also filed under a second study, of T cells of mothers and their children.

The sequenced sample was blood. The source is a boy under 18 in good health. Each CDR3 is given with its conserved first and last residue. D genes are given only for firm matches. A clone size is listed for some rows: how often the clone was seen (once, few, many), or a class if it is expanded.

d_call: .
j_call: TRBJ1-6
v_call: TRBV7-2
clone_size: few
cdr3_aa: CASSPGRSVITNSPLHF
cdr3_nt: TGTGCCAGCAGCCCGGGACGGAGCGTGATTACTAATTCACCCCTCCACTTT

d_call: .
j_call: TRBJ2-3
v_call: TRBV3-1
clone_size: .
cdr3_aa: CASSQESRSTSTDTQYF
cdr3_nt: TGTGCCAGCAGCCAAGAGTCCCGTTCGACTAGCACAGATACGCAGTATTTT

d_call: .
j_call: TRBJ2-5
v_call: TRBV3-1
clone_size: few
cdr3_aa: CASSQEENSVSWGETQYF
cdr3_nt: TGTGCCAGCAGCCAAGAGGAAAATAGCGTCTCATGGGGAGAGACCCAGTACTTC

d_call: .
j_call: TRBJ1-1
v_call: TRBV10-2
clone_size: few
cdr3_aa: CASRGQEDAFF
cdr3_nt: TGCGCCAGCAGGGGCCAGGAAGACGCTTTCTTT

d_call: .
j_call: TRBJ2-7
v_call: TRBV7-2
clone_size: .
cdr3_aa: CASSFISVDSSYEQYF
cdr3_nt: TGTGCCAGCAGCTTTATATCGGTGGACAGCTCCTACGAGCAGTACTTC

d_call: .
j_call: TRBJ1-3
v_call: TRBV7-6
clone_size: .
cdr3_aa: CASSLALLRDKGNTIYF
cdr3_nt: TGTGCCAGCAGCTTAGCGCTCCTCCGGGACAAAGGAAACACCATATATTTT

d_call: .
j_call: TRBJ2-3
v_call: TRBV6-2/TRBV6-3
clone_size: .
cdr3_aa: CASSPSGLPTDTQYF
cdr3_nt: TGTGCCAGCAGCCCTTCAGGACTCCCTACAGATACGCAGTATTTT

d_call: .
j_call: TRBJ2-7
v_call: TRBV7-2
clone_size: .
cdr3_aa: CASSLQSADHEQYF
cdr3_nt: TGTGCCAGCAGCCTCCAATCAGCAGACCACGAGCAGTACTTC

d_call: .
j_call: TRBJ1-5
v_call: TRBV6-2/TRBV6-3
clone_size: .
cdr3_aa: CASSFLPGHGQPQHF
cdr3_nt: TGTGCCAGCAGTTTCCTTCCGGGACACGGACAGCCCCAGCATTTT

d_call: .
j_call: TRBJ2-2
v_call: TRBV6-1
clone_size: many
cdr3_aa: CASSEGGDTGELFF
cdr3_nt: TGTGCCAGCAGTGAAGGGGGCGACACCGGGGAGCTGTTTTTT

d_call: TRBD2
j_call: TRBJ2-3
v_call: TRBV27
clone_size: .
cdr3_aa: CASSASTSYTQYF
cdr3_nt: TGTGCCAGCAGTGCCTCGACTAGCTATACGCAGTATTTT

d_call: TRBD1
j_call: TRBJ2-6
v_call: TRBV7-2
clone_size: .
cdr3_aa: CASSFAGGFGANVLTF
cdr3_nt: TGTGCCAGCAGCTTCGCAGGGGGCTTTGGGGCCAACGTCCTGACTTTC

d_call: TRBD2
j_call: TRBJ2-1
v_call: TRBV14
clone_size: .
cdr3_aa: CASSQEMPAGFYNEQFF
cdr3_nt: TGTGCCAGCAGCCAAGAAATGCCAGCGGGATTTTACAATGAGCAGTTCTTC

d_call: .
j_call: TRBJ1-2
v_call: TRBV7-9
clone_size: few
cdr3_aa: CASSPLRVGYGYTF
cdr3_nt: TGTGCCAGCAGCCCTCTGCGCGTAGGGTACGGCTACACCTTC

d_call: TRBD1
j_call: TRBJ1-4
v_call: TRBV4-1
clone_size: .
cdr3_aa: CASSQDGGRGDEKLFF
cdr3_nt: TGCGCCAGCAGCCAAGATGGTGGCAGGGGGGACGAAAAACTGTTTTTT

d_call: TRBD2
j_call: TRBJ2-5
v_call: TRBV28
clone_size: few
cdr3_aa: CASSVASGSKTQYF
cdr3_nt: TGTGCCAGCAGTGTGGCTAGCGGGAGTAAGACCCAGTACTTC

d_call: .
j_call: TRBJ2-5
v_call: TRBV7-9
clone_size: .
cdr3_aa: CASSLMLLSPETAQYF
cdr3_nt: TGTGCCAGCAGCTTAATGTTACTAAGTCCCGAGACGGCCCAGTACTTC

d_call: TRBD1
j_call: TRBJ1-5
v_call: TRBV12-3/TRBV12-4
clone_size: .
cdr3_aa: CASSLGQGHQPQHF
cdr3_nt: TGTGCCAGCAGTTTGGGACAGGGACATCAGCCCCAGCATTTT

d_call: .
j_call: TRBJ2-1
v_call: TRBV5-1
clone_size: .
cdr3_aa: CASSNTGGSSEQFF
cdr3_nt: TGCGCCAGCAGTAATACCGGGGGTTCTAGTGAGCAGTTCTTC

d_call: TRBD2
j_call: TRBJ2-7
v_call: TRBV4-2
clone_size: few
cdr3_aa: CASSPTSGAPYEQYF
cdr3_nt: TGTGCCAGCAGCCCGACTAGCGGGGCCCCCTACGAGCAGTACTTC

d_call: TRBD2
j_call: TRBJ2-1
v_call: TRBV7-2
clone_size: few
cdr3_aa: CASSQGEVREVRSYNEQFF
cdr3_nt: TGTGCCAGCAGTCAAGGGGAGGTGCGGGAGGTCCGTTCCTACAATGAGCAGTTCTTC

d_call: .
j_call: TRBJ2-1
v_call: TRBV25-1
clone_size: few
cdr3_aa: CASSESTEQFF
cdr3_nt: TGTGCCAGCAGTGAATCCACGGAGCAGTTCTTC

d_call: .
j_call: TRBJ2-3
v_call: TRBV14
clone_size: many
cdr3_aa: CASSQEYPQYF
cdr3_nt: TGTGCCAGCAGCCAAGAGTATCCGCAGTATTTT

d_call: .
j_call: TRBJ2-7
v_call: TRBV4-1
clone_size: few
cdr3_aa: CASSREDLRGTYGQYF
cdr3_nt: TGCGCCAGCAGCCGAGAAGACCTAAGGGGGACCTACGGGCAGTACTTC

d_call: TRBD1
j_call: TRBJ1-4
v_call: TRBV4-3
clone_size: .
cdr3_aa: CASSQPGGGEKLFF
cdr3_nt: TGCGCCAGCAGCCAACCAGGGGGAGGAGAAAAACTGTTTTTT

d_call: .
j_call: TRBJ1-1
v_call: TRBV5-6
clone_size: .
cdr3_aa: CASSKDGLNTEAFF
cdr3_nt: TGTGCCAGCAGCAAGGACGGACTTAACACTGAAGCTTTCTTT

d_call: .
j_call: TRBJ2-5
v_call: TRBV6-2/TRBV6-3
clone_size: many
cdr3_aa: CASSGLQETQYF
cdr3_nt: TGTGCCAGCAGTGGGTTACAAGAGACCCAGTACTTC

d_call: TRBD2
j_call: TRBJ2-1
v_call: TRBV12-3/TRBV12-4
clone_size: many
cdr3_aa: CASSSSGTSGYNEQFF
cdr3_nt: TGTGCCAGCAGTTCCTCCGGGACTAGCGGCTACAATGAGCAGTTCTTC

d_call: .
j_call: TRBJ1-2
v_call: TRBV12-3/TRBV12-4
clone_size: .
cdr3_aa: CASTPSGEYGYTF
cdr3_nt: TGTGCCAGCACCCCCTCAGGGGAGTATGGCTACACCTTC

d_call: .
j_call: TRBJ2-7
v_call: TRBV2
clone_size: .
cdr3_aa: CASSAKKSEQYF
cdr3_nt: TGTGCCAGCAGTGCGAAAAAGTCCGAGCAGTACTTC

d_call: .
j_call: TRBJ1-4
v_call: TRBV28
clone_size: .
cdr3_aa: CASSIRQLNEKLFF
cdr3_nt: TGTGCCAGCAGTATTCGACAGCTTAATGAAAAACTGTTTTTT

d_call: TRBD2
j_call: TRBJ2-7
v_call: TRBV27
clone_size: few
cdr3_aa: CASRQLAGPTYEQYF
cdr3_nt: TGTGCCAGCAGGCAACTAGCGGGACCGACCTACGAGCAGTACTTC

d_call: .
j_call: TRBJ2-1
v_call: TRBV28
clone_size: once
cdr3_aa: CASSFALDEQFF
cdr3_nt: TGTGCCAGCAGTTTTGCCTTGGATGAGCAGTTCTTC

d_call: .
j_call: TRBJ2-3
v_call: TRBV7-2
clone_size: .
cdr3_aa: CASSPLNGGAGTQYF
cdr3_nt: TGTGCCAGCAGCCCCCTTAATGGGGGGGCGGGTACGCAGTATTTT

d_call: TRBD2
j_call: TRBJ2-5
v_call: TRBV6-5
clone_size: few
cdr3_aa: CASGEGLQETQYF
cdr3_nt: TGTGCCAGCGGAGAGGGACTACAAGAGACCCAGTACTTC

d_call: TRBD2
j_call: TRBJ2-7
v_call: TRBV27
clone_size: .
cdr3_aa: CASSLAIAGTYEQYF
cdr3_nt: TGTGCCAGCAGTTTGGCTATAGCGGGGACCTACGAGCAGTACTTC

d_call: TRBD1
j_call: TRBJ2-2
v_call: TRBV7-2
clone_size: few
cdr3_aa: CASSLDMGQGFGELFF
cdr3_nt: TGTGCCAGCAGCTTAGATATGGGACAGGGATTCGGGGAGCTGTTTTTT

d_call: .
j_call: TRBJ1-2
v_call: TRBV7-9
clone_size: few
cdr3_aa: CASSFPGTGTYGYTF
cdr3_nt: TGTGCCAGCAGCTTCCCCGGGACGGGAACCTATGGCTACACCTTC

d_call: .
j_call: TRBJ2-5
v_call: TRBV12-3/TRBV12-4
clone_size: .
cdr3_aa: CASSFGRGAFPETQYF
cdr3_nt: TGTGCCAGCAGTTTCGGAAGGGGGGCATTCCCCGAGACCCAGTACTTC

d_call: TRBD2
j_call: TRBJ2-5
v_call: TRBV6-6
clone_size: .
cdr3_aa: CASSPVAGDAETQYF
cdr3_nt: TGTGCCAGCAGCCCCGTTGCGGGAGATGCCGAGACCCAGTACTTC